This T cell receptor (beta chain) derives from a study of cytomegalovirus exposure and HLA in healthy donors (dated by TCRdb to 2017 to 2019). General notes on the study: An earlier analysis of 550 to 700 of the donors reported approximately 290 Gb of sequence data and 117 million unique TCR beta sequences from roughly 200 million T cells. Around 300 gigabases of sequencing data and roughly 90 million unique TCR sequences were included in an early release covering over 600 HLA-typed donors. The study profiled the T cell repertoires of under 700 subjects by immunosequencing and related them to cytomegalovirus serostatus. Both class I and class II loci were covered by HLA typing, at four-digit resolution. Genome-wide SNP genotypes for about three fifths of the 666 donors were used in a later genetic analysis, which treated that subset as a discovery cohort. In an earlier analysis of 587 of the donors, high-throughput TCR beta sequencing was used to judge whether each TCR beta V gene segment behaved as functional or pseudogenic. A later analysis re-examined previously published TCR beta repertoires from about 670 donors and added high-resolution HLA genotyping to investigate patterns of TCR occurrence. Among the roughly 370 genotyped donors, around 81% belonged to the genetic ancestry cluster associated with self-reported Caucasian donors. High-throughput TCR immunosequencing, statistical association of individual TCRs with disease status, and machine learning were combined to predict cytomegalovirus infection status. All discovery cohort repertoires had been generated using a single sequencing platform. Typing coverage differed by locus: A, B, C, DRB1 and DQB1 were typed in about 620-640 donors, DQA1 in approximately 520, DPA1 in around 600, and DPB1 in 450 to 480. In the later analysis, no new phenotypic data were used to find candidate immune exposures; instead, reliance was placed on TCR beta sequences and their occurrence across donors. Among about 410 genotyped donors of the cohort, an average of roughly 230,000 unique TCR beta nucleotide sequences was sequenced per donor, of which about 19% were non-productive. Besides the first cohort of 666 subjects, a separate validation cohort made up of 120 different subjects was used. Donor age, sex, ethnicity and CMV serostatus were compiled together with the repertoire data. The study aimed to test whether cataloging public T cell receptors could reveal signatures of past pathogen exposure. Because of strong linkage in the cohort, roughly five DR-DQ haplotypes were treated as single units for association and clustering. Study-level results and caveats: The classifier was reported to diagnose cytomegalovirus status with high specificity and sensitivity in both the original and validation cohorts. Broadly in line with IMGT annotations, most TCR beta V segments showed up in productive rearrangements about 87% or about 30% of the time in an earlier analysis of several hundred of the donors. The authors suggested that the approach could potentially be generalized to other disease states and immunological phenotypes. Across donors, most TCR sequences were observed very rarely, whereas some public TCRs were present in many individuals. In a later analysis, the rate of TCR association differed among HLA loci, with DRB1 alleles having the most associated TCRs and HLA-C alleles having the fewest. Compared with equally common non-associated chains, HLA-associated TCR beta chains in a later analysis were more clonally expanded and had lower generation probabilities. The 87-base-pair reads could not distinguish some IMGT-functional V segments, including TRBV6-2 and TRBV6-3, so those segments were excluded. Because counts were too low, roughly 16 rarely observed V segments, including chromosome 9 orphons, were excluded from the earlier analysis of 587 of the donors. The study gave a list of roughly 150 TCR beta chains associated with cytomegalovirus. CMV serostatus was the only immune exposure information available for the cohort. Only TCR beta chains were sequenced in this cohort, and the absence of alpha or paired-chain data limited detectable features. Specific HLA alleles were associated with over 15,000 TCR beta sequences at a false discovery rate of 0.05 in a later analysis. Three of the identified cytomegalovirus-associated TCR beta chains were confirmed in vitro to be specific for cytomegalovirus antigens. Assigning TCR associations to individual alleles was difficult when HLA alleles, especially DR and DQ, strongly co-occurred. According to a later genetic analysis, donors in an Asian-associated ancestry cluster had fewer N-insertions in productive TCRs than the roughly 670-donor mean. Correlated functional status among segregating V segments might reflect linkage disequilibrium, but an unknown experimental factor could not be ruled out. A later genetic analysis associated a missense DCLRE1C variant with V-gene and J-gene trimming of TCR beta chains, and an independent cohort replicated the association. HLA typing was unavailable for some donors at each locus, so association tests used only the typed subset. A cluster of highly shared sequence variants was judged likely to represent a technical artifact of the sequencing pipeline. Presence/absence analyses assumed roughly uniform sequencing depth across donors, an assumption that may not hold. In a later analysis, several top co-occurrence clusters were reported to appear linked to parvovirus B19, influenza, CMV and Epstein-Barr virus. A further reported finding was that TCR beta sequences accurately predicted the HLA-A and HLA-B alleles for most subjects in the first cohort. In a later analysis, most CMV-associated TCR beta chains were found to appear HLA-restricted, with HLA associations seemingly driven largely by CMV exposure.

As to this clone: It lacks a known antigen. Per-base quality was not reported, and no clone a single base away is much larger than it.

Receptors were amplified or captured by the immunoSEQ multiplex PCR assay. A mixture of 60 forward primers for TCR Vbeta segments and 13 reverse primers for TCR Jbeta segments was used in the multiplex PCR. The CDR3 region of rearranged TCR beta genes was amplified from genomic DNA with a multiplex PCR assay. Amplified TCR beta libraries were sequenced as 87-base-pair reads on the Illumina HiSeq System. As for the authors' bioinformatics: In a later analysis, 70 million to 95 million unique TCR beta chains were counted across the 650 to 750 repertoires, and around 10 million of these chains were shared by at least two donors. To remove PCR and sequencing errors, raw reads were error-corrected and collapsed into unique sequences using a nearest-neighbor algorithm that merged closely related sequences. To assign V, D and J gene segments, CDR3 sequences were aligned to IMGT reference sequences. For a sequence to be retained, at least a six-nucleotide match to both a V gene segment and a J gene segment was required. A rearrangement counted as productive if the CDR3 had no stop codons and remained in frame with V and J, and every other rearrangement counted as non-productive. Following IMGT convention, CDR3 was defined as the stretch from the second conserved V-encoded cysteine up to the conserved J-encoded phenylalanine. Sequences without an unambiguous match to a single V gene segment were excluded from the earlier analysis of a few hundred of the donors. In an earlier analysis of about 590 of the donors, a V segment was called functional when productive rearrangements were above 56.7%, and segregating when the standard deviation between donors exceeded 5%. To diagnose cytomegalovirus status from the catalog of TCR beta chain sequences, a statistical classification framework was built. In a later analysis, V and J genes were assigned by comparing TCR nucleotide sequences against IMGT/GENE-DB human TR gene sequences. A later analysis assigned CDR3 sequences and most-parsimonious VDJ recombination scenarios with the TCRdist pipeline. A later analysis defined each TCR beta chain by its CDR3 amino acid sequence plus V-gene family, and excluded reads lacking a unique V-gene family. As a way to deal with suspected cross-contamination and a sequencing artifact, a later analysis dropped 592 nucleotide sequences that were highly shared and had low generation probability. In a later analysis, a clonal expansion index was calculated for each public chain from normalized within-repertoire ranks of inferred template counts. Generation probabilities in a later analysis came from a VDJ recombination model fitted to out-of-frame rearrangements, and those results were checked against IGoR. In a later analysis, hypergeometric tests were used to score TCR-TCR, TCR-HLA and TCR-CMV co-occurrence, with a repertoire-size bias correction applied to TCR pairs. In a later analysis, false discovery rates were estimated by permuting HLA or CMV assignments 20 times. In a later analysis, co-occurring TCRs were grouped using DBSCAN, and TCRdist sequence similarity was added for clustering within HLA-allele-positive subsets. Co-occurrence clustering excluded repertoires with fewer than 30,000 or more than 120,000 public chains, plus five with anomalous nucleotide sharing. In TCRdb, the immuneACCESS table is reduced to in-frame sequences with V and J assigned. These tables do not hold every clone; where another copy was compared, an unresolved V gene accounts for under half, and the others remain unexplained. Clone size and the V and J calls come from that table; the DNA yielded D and trimming. The sample profile shows some 120,000 clones; around 70% of them were found once. Jointly, the top ten make up around 4.5% of the sample.

The cysteine opens and the phenylalanine closes a CDR3 of 17 amino acids. The entry retains the CDR3 DNA only, 51 bases that are in frame from base 1. V is clipped by 6 bases and J by 2 bases, and the sequence between their germline boundaries is 22 bases long. In the germline V gene, CDR1 corresponds to SGDLS and CDR2 to YYNGEE. In total, more than 500 healthy bone marrow donors made up the cohort. All cohort members were sampled while nominally healthy, although unrecorded immune exposures were likely present. The donor was CMV seronegative and belonged to the group of over 300 seronegative cohort members. Every donor gave a peripheral blood sample, and the peripheral blood mononuclear cells from that sample were used for TCR beta sequencing. The Qiagen DNeasy Blood Extraction Kit was used to extract genomic DNA from the blood cell samples.

The rearranged segments are TRBV9 and TRBJ2-3, with a tentative D gene TRBD1 over 6 matching bases. Material: PBMCs. This clonotype originated in a woman aged 40 to 50 in good health and CMV-seronegative. The sequenced DNA is TGTGCCAGCACTACCCCACATAAGGGGGAATTCACAGATACGCAGTATTTT. The translation is CASTTPHKGEFTDTQYF.